This T cell receptor (beta chain) came from a study of blood T cells in healthy people across ages. Combining a sample-barcoded 5' primer with a J-beta primer mix, a second PCR ran for 7 to 11 cycles. With 12 random nucleotides, a template-switch adaptor tagged each individual cDNA molecule. A single record per CDR3 protein comes from TCRdb applying MiXCR to the 5' RACE reads. The sample has hundreds of thousands of distinct CDR3 sequences; 49% are singletons. CDR1 and CDR2 (germline): SGHTA, FQGNSA. V was pared by 5 bases and J by 9 bases, with 20 bases between. The CDR3 loop spans 15 amino acids. This clonotype was seen only a few times. Its antigen remains unknown. Whole-study findings and limits: TCR beta diversity per million T cells fell roughly linearly with age.

The receptor's source is a woman aged 55-70 years in good health. The specimen was blood. The chain links TRBV7-2 to TRBJ2-1; D perhaps matches TRBD2 (6 bases). CDR3 nucleotide sequence: TGTGCCAGCAGCAGAGAAACGGGAGTACTGGGTGAGCAGTTCTTC. This gives the protein CASSRETGVLGEQFF. Looking up the rest from reference TRBV7-2 and TRBJ2-1 gives the full variable domain: GAGVSQSPSNKVTEKGKDVELRCDPISGHTALYWYRQSLGQGLEFLIYFQGNSAPDKSGLPSDRFSAERTGGSVSTLTIQRTQQEDSAVYLCASSRETGVLGEQFFGPGTRLTVL.